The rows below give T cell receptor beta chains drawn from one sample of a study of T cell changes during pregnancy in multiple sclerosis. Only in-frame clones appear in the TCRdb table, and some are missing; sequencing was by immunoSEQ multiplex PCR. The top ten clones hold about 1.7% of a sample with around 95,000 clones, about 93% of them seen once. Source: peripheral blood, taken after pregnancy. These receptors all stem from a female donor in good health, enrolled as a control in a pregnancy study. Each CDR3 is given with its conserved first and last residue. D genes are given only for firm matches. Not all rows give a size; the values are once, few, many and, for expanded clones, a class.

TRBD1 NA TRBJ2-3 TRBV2 CASSGQGAGTDTQYF TGTGCCAGCAGTGGACAGGGGGCAGGGACAGATACGCAGTATTTT
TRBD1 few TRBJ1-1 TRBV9 CASDRGMNTEAFF TGTGCCAGCGACAGGGGGATGAACACTGAAGCTTTCTTT
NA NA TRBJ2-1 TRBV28 CASSAASASSYNEQFF TGTGCCAGCAGTGCGGCTAGCGCGAGCTCCTACAATGAGCAGTTCTTC
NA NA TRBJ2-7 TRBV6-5 CASSYPKSSGISEQYF TGTGCCAGCAGTTACCCCAAATCCAGCGGAATATCCGAGCAGTACTTC
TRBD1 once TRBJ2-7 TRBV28 CASSSPRDRLGYEQYF TGTGCCAGCAGTTCGCCACGGGACAGGCTCGGCTACGAGCAGTACTTC
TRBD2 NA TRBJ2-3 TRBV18 CASSHKRETYTDTQYF TGTGCCAGCTCCCACAAGCGGGAGACGTACACAGATACGCAGTATTTT
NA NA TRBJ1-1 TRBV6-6 CASSSLGTNTEAFF TGTGCCAGCAGTTCCCTCGGGACAAACACTGAAGCTTTCTTT
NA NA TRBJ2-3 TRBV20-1 CSAGPTDTQYF TGCAGTGCTGGGCCCACAGATACGCAGTATTTT
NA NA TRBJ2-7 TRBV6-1 CASSPTGLSSYEQYF TGTGCCAGCAGTCCCACGGGACTCTCATCCTACGAGCAGTACTTC
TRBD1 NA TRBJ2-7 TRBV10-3 CAISEAGQGYEQYF TGTGCCATCAGTGAGGCGGGACAGGGCTACGAGCAGTACTTC
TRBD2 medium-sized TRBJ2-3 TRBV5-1 CASSPGTNTDTQYF TGCGCCAGCAGCCCCGGGACTAACACAGATACGCAGTATTTT
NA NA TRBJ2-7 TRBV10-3 CAIRGLGAYEQYF TGTGCCATCAGAGGACTGGGCGCCTACGAGCAGTACTTC
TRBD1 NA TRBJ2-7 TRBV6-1 CASPGTGYREQYF TGTGCCAGCCCCGGGACAGGTTACCGCGAGCAGTACTTC
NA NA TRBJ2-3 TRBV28 CASSSPLDTQYF TGTGCCAGCAGTTCCCCCTTAGATACGCAGTATTTT
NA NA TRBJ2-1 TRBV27 CASYSLGAGSYNEQFF TGTGCCAGCTACAGTTTAGGGGCGGGATCCTACAATGAGCAGTTCTTC
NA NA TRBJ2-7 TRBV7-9 CASSRVSSYEQYF TGTGCCAGCAGTCGGGTAAGCTCCTACGAGCAGTACTTC
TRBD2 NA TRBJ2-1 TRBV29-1 CSVENRRGRNEQFF TGCAGCGTTGAGAATCGGCGGGGGAGAAATGAGCAGTTCTTC